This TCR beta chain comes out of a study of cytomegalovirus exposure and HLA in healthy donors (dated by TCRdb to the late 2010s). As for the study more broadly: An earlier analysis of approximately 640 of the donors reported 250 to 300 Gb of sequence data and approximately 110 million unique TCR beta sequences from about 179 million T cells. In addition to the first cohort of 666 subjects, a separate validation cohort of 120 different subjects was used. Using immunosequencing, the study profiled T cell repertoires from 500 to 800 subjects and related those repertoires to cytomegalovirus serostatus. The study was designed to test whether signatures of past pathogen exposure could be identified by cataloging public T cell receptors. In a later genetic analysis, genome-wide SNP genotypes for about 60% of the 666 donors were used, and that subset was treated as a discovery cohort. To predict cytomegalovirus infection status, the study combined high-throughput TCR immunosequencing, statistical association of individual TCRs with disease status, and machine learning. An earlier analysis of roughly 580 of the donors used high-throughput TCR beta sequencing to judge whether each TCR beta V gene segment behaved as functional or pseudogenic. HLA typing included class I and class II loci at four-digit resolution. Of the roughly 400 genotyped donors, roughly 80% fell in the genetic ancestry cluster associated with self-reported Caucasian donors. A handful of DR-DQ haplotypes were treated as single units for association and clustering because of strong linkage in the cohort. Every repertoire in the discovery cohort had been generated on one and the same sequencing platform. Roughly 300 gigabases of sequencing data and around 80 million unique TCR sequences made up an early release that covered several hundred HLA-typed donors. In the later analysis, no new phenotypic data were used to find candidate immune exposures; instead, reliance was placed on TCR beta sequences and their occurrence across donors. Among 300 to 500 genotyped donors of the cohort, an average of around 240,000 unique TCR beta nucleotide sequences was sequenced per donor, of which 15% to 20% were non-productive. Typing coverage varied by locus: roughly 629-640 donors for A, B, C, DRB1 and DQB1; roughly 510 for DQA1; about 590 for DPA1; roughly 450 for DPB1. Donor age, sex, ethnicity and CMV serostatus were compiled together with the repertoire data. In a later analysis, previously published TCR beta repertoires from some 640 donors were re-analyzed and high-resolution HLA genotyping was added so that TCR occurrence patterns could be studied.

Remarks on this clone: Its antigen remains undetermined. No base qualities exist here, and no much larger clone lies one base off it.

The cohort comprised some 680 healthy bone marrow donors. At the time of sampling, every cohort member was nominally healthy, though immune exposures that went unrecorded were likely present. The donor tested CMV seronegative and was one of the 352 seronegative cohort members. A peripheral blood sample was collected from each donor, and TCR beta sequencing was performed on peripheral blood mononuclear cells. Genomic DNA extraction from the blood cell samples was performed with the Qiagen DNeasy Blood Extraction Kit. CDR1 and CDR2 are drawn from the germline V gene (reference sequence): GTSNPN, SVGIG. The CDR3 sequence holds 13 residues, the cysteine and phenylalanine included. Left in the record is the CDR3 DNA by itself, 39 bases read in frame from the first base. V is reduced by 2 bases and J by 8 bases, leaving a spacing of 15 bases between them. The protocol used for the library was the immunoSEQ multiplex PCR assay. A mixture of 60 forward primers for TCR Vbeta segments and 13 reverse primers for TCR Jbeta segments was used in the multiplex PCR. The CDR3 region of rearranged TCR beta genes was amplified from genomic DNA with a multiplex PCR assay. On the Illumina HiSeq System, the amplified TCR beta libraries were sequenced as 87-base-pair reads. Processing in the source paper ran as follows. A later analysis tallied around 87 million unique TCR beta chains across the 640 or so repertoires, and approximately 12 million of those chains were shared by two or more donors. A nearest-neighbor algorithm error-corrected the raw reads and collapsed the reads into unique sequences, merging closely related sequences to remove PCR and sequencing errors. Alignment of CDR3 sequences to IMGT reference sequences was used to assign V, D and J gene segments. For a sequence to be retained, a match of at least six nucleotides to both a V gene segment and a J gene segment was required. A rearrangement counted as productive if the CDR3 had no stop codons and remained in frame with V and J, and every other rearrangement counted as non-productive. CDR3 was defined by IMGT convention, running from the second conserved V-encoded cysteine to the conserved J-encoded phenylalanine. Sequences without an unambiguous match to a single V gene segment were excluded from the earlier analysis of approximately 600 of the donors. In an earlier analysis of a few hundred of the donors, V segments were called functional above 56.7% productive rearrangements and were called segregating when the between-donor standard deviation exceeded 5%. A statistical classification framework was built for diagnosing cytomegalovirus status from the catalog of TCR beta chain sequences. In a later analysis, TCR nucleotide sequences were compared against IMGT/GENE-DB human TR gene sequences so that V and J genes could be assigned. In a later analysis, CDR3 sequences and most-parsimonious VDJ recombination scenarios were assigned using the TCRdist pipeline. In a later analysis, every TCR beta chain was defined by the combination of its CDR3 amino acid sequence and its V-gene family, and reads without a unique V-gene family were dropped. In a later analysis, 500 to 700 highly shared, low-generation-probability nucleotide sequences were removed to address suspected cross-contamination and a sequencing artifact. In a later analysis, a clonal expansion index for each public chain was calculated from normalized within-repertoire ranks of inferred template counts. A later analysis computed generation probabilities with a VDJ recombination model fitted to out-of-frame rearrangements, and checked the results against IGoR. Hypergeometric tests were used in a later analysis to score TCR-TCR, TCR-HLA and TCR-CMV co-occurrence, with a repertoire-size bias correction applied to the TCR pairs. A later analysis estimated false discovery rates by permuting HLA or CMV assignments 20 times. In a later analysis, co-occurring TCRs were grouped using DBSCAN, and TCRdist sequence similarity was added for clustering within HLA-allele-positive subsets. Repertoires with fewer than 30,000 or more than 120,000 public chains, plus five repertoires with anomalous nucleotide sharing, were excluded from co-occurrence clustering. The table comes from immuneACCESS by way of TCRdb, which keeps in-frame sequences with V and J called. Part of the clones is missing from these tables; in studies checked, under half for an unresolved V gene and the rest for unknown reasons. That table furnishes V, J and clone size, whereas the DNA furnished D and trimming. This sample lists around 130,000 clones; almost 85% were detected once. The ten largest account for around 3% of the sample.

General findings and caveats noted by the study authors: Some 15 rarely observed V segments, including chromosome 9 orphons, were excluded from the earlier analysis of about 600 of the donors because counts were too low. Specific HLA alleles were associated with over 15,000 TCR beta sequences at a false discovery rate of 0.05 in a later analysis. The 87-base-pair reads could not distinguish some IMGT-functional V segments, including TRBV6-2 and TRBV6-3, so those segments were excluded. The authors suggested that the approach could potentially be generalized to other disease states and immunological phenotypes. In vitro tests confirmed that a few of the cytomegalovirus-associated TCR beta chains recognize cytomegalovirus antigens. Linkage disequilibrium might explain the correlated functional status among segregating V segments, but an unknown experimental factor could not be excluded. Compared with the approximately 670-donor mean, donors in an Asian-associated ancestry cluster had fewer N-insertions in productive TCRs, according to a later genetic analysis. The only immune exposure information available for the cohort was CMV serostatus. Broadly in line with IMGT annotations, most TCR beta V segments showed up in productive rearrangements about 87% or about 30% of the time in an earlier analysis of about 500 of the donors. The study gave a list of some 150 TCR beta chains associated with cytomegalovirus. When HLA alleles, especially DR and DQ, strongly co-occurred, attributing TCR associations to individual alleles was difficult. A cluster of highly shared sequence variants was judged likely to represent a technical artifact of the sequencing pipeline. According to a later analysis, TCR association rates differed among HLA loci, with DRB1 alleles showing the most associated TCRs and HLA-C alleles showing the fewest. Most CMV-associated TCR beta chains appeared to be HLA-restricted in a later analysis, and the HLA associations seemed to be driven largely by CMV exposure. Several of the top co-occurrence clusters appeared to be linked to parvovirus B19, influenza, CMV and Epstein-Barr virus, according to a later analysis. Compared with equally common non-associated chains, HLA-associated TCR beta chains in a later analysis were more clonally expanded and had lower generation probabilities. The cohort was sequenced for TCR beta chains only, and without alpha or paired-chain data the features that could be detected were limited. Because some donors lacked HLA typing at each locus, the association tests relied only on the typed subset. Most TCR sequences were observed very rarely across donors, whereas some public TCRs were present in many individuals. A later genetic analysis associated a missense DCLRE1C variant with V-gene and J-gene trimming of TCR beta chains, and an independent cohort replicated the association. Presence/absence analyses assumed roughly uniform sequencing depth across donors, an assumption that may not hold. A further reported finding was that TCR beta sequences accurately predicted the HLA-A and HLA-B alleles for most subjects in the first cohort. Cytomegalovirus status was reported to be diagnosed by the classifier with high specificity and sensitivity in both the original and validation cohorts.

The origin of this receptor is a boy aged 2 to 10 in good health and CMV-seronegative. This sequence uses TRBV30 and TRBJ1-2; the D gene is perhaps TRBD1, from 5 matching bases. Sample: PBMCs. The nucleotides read TGTGCCTGGAGTATAAGGGGAGGGGTAGGCTACACCTTC. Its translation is CAWSIRGGVGYTF.